The clone carrying this T cell receptor beta chain occurred once. This entry is derived from a study of T cells after somatic rescue of genetic block. The data were produced by immunoSEQ multiplex PCR, yet TCRdb's version contains in-frame clones alone and is incomplete. The sample gives roughly 67,000 clones, around 90% of which show up once; around 3% is in the top ten. Germline CDR1 SGHTS, CDR2 YDEGEE. Deletions cut 3 bases from V and 6 bases from J, with 12 bases between. The CDR3 spans 13 residues. Sequencing input: peripheral blood mononuclear cells (PBMCs). The receptor was derived from a man aged 35 to 55. The chain combines TRBV5-8 with TRBJ1-1; a weak D match, TRBD1 (6 bases). The CDR3 bases are TGTGCCAGCAGCTGGGGGCTTGGTTCTGAAGCTTTCTTT. Translated: CASSWGLGSEAFF.